This T cell receptor beta chain was identified during a study of T-cell memory formation after mild COVID-19. At the level of the study: Largely donor-specific TCR clusters were found. Study conclusions and caveats: Cross-reactive memory apparently joined, as some responding clones appeared in pre-infection memory.

This clonotype was recorded a few times. The target antigen is unknown. Per the germline V gene, CDR1 is SQVTM and CDR2 is ANQGSEA. There are 14 residues in the CDR3. V lost 5 bases to trimming and J lost 5 bases, with 18 bases between them. Amplification by 5'RACE using constant-segment primers produced TCR alpha and TCR beta cDNA libraries that carried sample barcodes and UMIs. TCRdb re-called the 5' RACE reads with MiXCR, one entry per CDR3 protein. Among around 200,000 distinct CDR3 sequences listed, over 9% were seen once. The genes are TRBV29-1 and TRBJ2-5, with D possibly matching TRBD1 (6 bases). This receptor was taken from a man younger than 35 who had mild COVID-19 (a few samples of this study predate the infection). Cell type and time point are not known. Sequencing input: PBMCs or a T cell subset sorted from them (not recorded which). The CDR3 nucleotides read TGCAGCGTTTTAAGGGACATCCGAGGGGAGACCCAGTACTTC. It specifies CSVLRDIRGETQYF.